This T cell receptor beta chain was identified in a study of blood T cell repertoires in COVID-19. Study summary: Sites across the United States, Italy and Spain contributed samples from acute and convalescent COVID-19. Nucleic acid was either cDNA or gDNA, and it came from T cells, B-cell-depleted T cells, or PBMCs.

V was clipped by 4 bases and J by 3 bases, with 11 bases between them. Per germline, CDR1 SGHRS and CDR2 YFSETQ. CDR3 length: 14 residues. As processed by the authors: Amplification from reference gene primers served as the basis for estimated nucleated cell counts. Repertoires were generated with immunoSEQ multiplex PCR, while TCRdb's copy carries only in-frame clones and drops some. That table gives V, J and clone size, and the DNA gave D and trimming. This table has some 300,000 clones, roughly 90% appearing once. V and J are TRBV5-1 and TRBJ2-1; a weak D match, TRBD1 (6 bases). This TCR was sampled from a man aged 18 to 30 with active or convalescent COVID-19. Sequenced input: peripheral blood. The CDR3: CASSVGQLYNEQFF. In nucleotides, the CDR3 is TGCGCCAGCAGCGTCGGACAGCTCTACAATGAGCAGTTCTTC. Variable domain in full (rest from reference TRBV5-1 and TRBJ2-1): KAGVTQTPRYLIKTRGQQVTLSCSPISGHRSVSWYQQTPGQGLQFLFEYFSETQRNKGNFPGRFSGRQFSNSRSEMNVSTLELGDSALYLCASSVGQLYNEQFFGPGTRLTVL.